The clone carrying this T cell receptor (beta chain) was seen a few times. TCRdb reprocessed the RT-PCR reads via MiXCR and lists one record per CDR3 protein. Here the sample spans 550,000 to 750,000 distinct CDR3 sequences, approximately 15% being singletons. The CDR3 consists of 14 residues. With V trimmed by 2 bases and J by 5 bases, 3 bases remained unmatched. CDR1 and CDR2 from the germline V gene are LGHDT and YNNKEL (reference sequence). Sequencing used memory CD4+ T cells from blood. This chain connects TRBV3-1 to TRBJ1-1; TRBD1 matches 9 bases. The sequence was obtained from a female donor in good health, serving as a healthy control. CDR3 coding DNA: TGTGCCAGCAGCCAAAAACAGGGGGCAACTGAAGCTTTCTTT. It yields the protein CASSQKQGATEAFF.